This T cell receptor beta chain appears in the sequencing data of a study of tumor-infiltrating lymphocytes in localized non-small cell lung cancer. At the level of the study: Some samples were collected after neoadjuvant chemotherapy; smokers, never-smokers and several histologies were included. Each patient gave resected tumor and non-adjacent uninvolved lung tissue. Regarding the study as a whole: Technical variation could not be separated from intratumor heterogeneity here. Not all patients were TCR sequenced, owing to tissue quantity.

The method was immunoSEQ multiplex PCR; TCRdb's version includes in-frame clones alone and lacks a portion of them. The table lists approximately 9,500 clones, about 80% of them singletons. The CDR3 spans 14 residues. The V gene lost 6 bases and the J gene lost 6 bases, with 14 bases spanning the gap. On this clone itself: Its antigen is still unknown.

Sequencing was done on a sample of uninvolved lung tissue not adjacent to the tumor. The chain combines TRBV23-1 with TRBJ2-2; D remains unclear. TRBV23-1 is designated an ORF whose function remains uncertain. The sequence was collected from a human donor with non-small cell lung cancer. The CDR3 bases are TGCGCCAGCAGACCACCCTCCCGCCCCGGGGAGCTGTTTTTT. Amino acids: CASRPPSRPGELFF.